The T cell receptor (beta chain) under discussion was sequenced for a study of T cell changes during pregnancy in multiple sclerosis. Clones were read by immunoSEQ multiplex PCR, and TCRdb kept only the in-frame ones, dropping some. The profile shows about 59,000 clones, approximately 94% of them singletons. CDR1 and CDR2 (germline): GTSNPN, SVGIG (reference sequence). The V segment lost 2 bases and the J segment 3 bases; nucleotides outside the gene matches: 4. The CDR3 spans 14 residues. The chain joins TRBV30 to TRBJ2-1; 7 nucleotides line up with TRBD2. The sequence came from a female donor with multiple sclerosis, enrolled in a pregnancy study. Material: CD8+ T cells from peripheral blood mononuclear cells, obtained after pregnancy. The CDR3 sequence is CAWSPSGNYNEQFF. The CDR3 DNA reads TGTGCCTGGAGTCCTAGCGGAAACTACAATGAGCAGTTCTTC.